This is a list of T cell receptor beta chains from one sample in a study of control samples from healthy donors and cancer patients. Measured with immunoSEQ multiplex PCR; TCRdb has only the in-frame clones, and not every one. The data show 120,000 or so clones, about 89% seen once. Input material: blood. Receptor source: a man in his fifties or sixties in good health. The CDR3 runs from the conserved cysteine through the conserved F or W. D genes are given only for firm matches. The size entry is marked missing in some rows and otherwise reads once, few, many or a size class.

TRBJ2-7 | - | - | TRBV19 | CASSKLDTGYDEQYF | TGTGCCAGTAGTAAACTCGACACAGGGTACGACGAGCAGTACTTC
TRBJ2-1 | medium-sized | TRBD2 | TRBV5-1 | CASSLSRLAGGGSYNEQFF | TGCGCCAGCAGCTTAAGTCGGCTAGCGGGGGGAGGGTCCTACAATGAGCAGTTCTTC
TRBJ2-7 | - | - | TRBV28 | CASSFGFISRPTYEQYF | TGTGCCAGCAGTTTCGGCTTCATTTCAAGGCCCACCTACGAGCAGTACTTC
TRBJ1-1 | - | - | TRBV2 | CASQGVLGQGLHTEAFF | TGTGCCAGTCAAGGGGTATTGGGTCAGGGGTTGCACACTGAAGCTTTCTTT
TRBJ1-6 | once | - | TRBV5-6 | CASSFPGGNSPLHF | TGTGCCAGCAGCTTCCCGGGAGGCAATTCACCCCTCCACTTT
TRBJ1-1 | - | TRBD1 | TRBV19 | CASSTEGTVNTEAFF | TGTGCCAGTAGTACTGAGGGGACAGTGAACACTGAAGCTTTCTTT
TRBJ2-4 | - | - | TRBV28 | CASSFGGQGGHF | TGTGCCAGCAGTTTCGGAGGACAGGGAGGGCACTTC
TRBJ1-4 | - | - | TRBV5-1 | CASSLEGVGKLFF | TGCGCCAGCAGCTTGGAAGGGGTTGGAAAACTGTTTTTT
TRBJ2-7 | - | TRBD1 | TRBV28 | CASSPRTGAGYEQYF | TGTGCCAGCAGTCCCCGGACAGGGGCCGGCTACGAGCAGTACTTC
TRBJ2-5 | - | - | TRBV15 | CATSREAGREETQYF | TGTGCCACCAGCAGAGAAGCGGGTAGGGAAGAGACCCAGTACTTC
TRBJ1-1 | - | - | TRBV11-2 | CASSFGGQNTEAFF | TGTGCCAGCAGCTTTGGGGGGCAAAACACTGAAGCTTTCTTT
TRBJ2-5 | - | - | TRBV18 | CASSPSRTAQETQYF | TGTGCCAGCTCACCAAGTCGGACAGCTCAAGAGACCCAGTACTTC
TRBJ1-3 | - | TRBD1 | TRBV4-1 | CASSQTGTSGNTIYF | TGCGCCAGCAGCCAGACAGGGACGTCTGGAAACACCATATATTTT
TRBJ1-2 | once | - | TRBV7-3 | CASSLMAGNYGYTF | TGTGCCAGCAGCTTAATGGCCGGGAACTATGGCTACACCTTC
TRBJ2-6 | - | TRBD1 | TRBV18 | CASSEGQGPSGANVLTF | TGTGCCAGCTCAGAGGGACAGGGTCCCTCTGGGGCCAACGTCCTGACTTTC
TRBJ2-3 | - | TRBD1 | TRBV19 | CASSIITGGVSTGRVDTQYF | TGTGCCAGTAGTATCATCACAGGGGGCGTTAGTACCGGGCGGGTGGATACGCAGTATTTT
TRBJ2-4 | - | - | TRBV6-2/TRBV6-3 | CASSSWAGDSAKNIQYF | TGTGCCAGCAGTAGTTGGGCAGGGGATTCAGCCAAAAACATTCAGTACTTC
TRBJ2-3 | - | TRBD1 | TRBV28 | CASRPTGTGVADTQYF | TGTGCCAGCAGACCAACCGGGACAGGGGTGGCAGATACGCAGTATTTT
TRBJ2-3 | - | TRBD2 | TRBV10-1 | CASSPTSGTQYF | TGCGCCAGCAGCCCGACTAGCGGTACGCAGTATTTT
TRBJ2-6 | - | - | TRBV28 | CASSLRAFSGANVLTF | TGTGCCAGCAGTTTAAGGGCATTCTCTGGGGCCAACGTCCTGACTTTC
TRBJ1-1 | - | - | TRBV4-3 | CASTGQNTEAFF | TGCGCCTCGACAGGCCAGAACACTGAAGCTTTCTTT
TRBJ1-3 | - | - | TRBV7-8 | CASSPLMASGNTIYF | TGTGCCAGCAGCCCCTTGATGGCCTCGGGAAACACCATATATTTT
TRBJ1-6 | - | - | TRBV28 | CASSFNQGNSPLHF | TGTGCCAGCAGTTTTAACCAGGGGAATTCACCCCTCCACTTT
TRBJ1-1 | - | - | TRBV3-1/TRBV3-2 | CASSHLNTEAFF | TGTGCCAGCAGCCATTTGAACACTGAAGCTTTCTTT
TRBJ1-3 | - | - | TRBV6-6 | CASSSPGVSGNTIYF | TGTGCCAGCAGTTCTCCCGGGGTGTCCGGAAACACCATATATTTT
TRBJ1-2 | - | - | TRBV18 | CASSPPLAQAQLYGYTF | TGTGCCAGCTCACCACCTCTAGCCCAGGCGCAACTTTATGGCTACACCTTC
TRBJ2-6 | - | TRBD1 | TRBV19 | CASTEQGVISGANVLTF | TGTGCCAGTACCGAGCAGGGGGTCATCTCTGGGGCCAACGTCCTGACTTTC
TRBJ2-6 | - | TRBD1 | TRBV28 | CASSPETGGIGANVLTF | TGTGCCAGCAGCCCAGAGACAGGGGGCATTGGGGCCAACGTCCTGACTTTC
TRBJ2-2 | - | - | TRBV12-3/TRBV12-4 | CASRAEAGELFF | TGTGCCAGCAGAGCTGAGGCCGGGGAGCTGTTTTTT
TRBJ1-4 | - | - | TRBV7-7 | CASSLTGQRNEKLFF | TGTGCCAGCAGCTTAACTGGACAGAGAAATGAAAAACTGTTTTTT
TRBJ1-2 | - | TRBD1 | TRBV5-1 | CASSLGVTGVEGYTF | TGCGCCAGCAGCTTGGGGGTTACAGGGGTAGAAGGCTACACCTTC
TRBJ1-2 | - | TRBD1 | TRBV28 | CASSLSVGTGGYFYGYTF | TGTGCCAGCAGTTTATCGGTCGGTACAGGGGGCTATTTCTATGGCTACACCTTC
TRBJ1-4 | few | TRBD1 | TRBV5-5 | CASSLDRLLPNEKLFF | TGTGCCAGCAGTTTGGACAGGTTATTACCTAATGAAAAACTGTTTTTT
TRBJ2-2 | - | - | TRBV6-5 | CASRERGLSGELFF | TGTGCCAGCAGGGAGAGGGGTTTGTCAGGGGAGCTGTTTTTT
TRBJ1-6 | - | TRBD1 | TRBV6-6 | CASSPGQGVSSYNSPLHF | TGTGCCAGCAGTCCGGGACAGGGCGTAAGCTCCTATAATTCACCCCTCCACTTT
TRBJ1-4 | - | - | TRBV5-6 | CASSFVTYSLDNEKLFF | TGTGCCAGCAGCTTTGTTACTTACAGTTTGGATAATGAAAAACTGTTTTTT
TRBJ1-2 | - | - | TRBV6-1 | CASSEAVGGWNGYTF | TGTGCCAGCAGTGAAGCGGTGGGGGGGTGGAATGGCTACACCTTC
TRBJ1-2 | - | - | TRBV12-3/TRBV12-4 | CASTLGTLYGYTF | TGTGCCAGCACCCTCGGGACGCTATATGGCTACACCTTC
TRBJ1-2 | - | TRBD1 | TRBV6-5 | CASSYGTANYGYTF | TGTGCCAGCAGTTACGGGACAGCCAACTATGGCTACACCTTC
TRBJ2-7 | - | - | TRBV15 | CATSPGTDTSYEQYF | TGTGCCACCAGCCCAGGGACGGATACCTCCTACGAGCAGTACTTC
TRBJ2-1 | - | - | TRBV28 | CASSYSYSSYNEQFF | TGTGCCAGCAGCTACAGTTACAGCTCCTACAATGAGCAGTTCTTC
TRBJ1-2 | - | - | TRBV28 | CASSLGESYGYTF | TGTGCCAGCAGTTTAGGGGAAAGCTATGGCTACACCTTC
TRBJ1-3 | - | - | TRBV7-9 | CASSLGGSRAGNTIYF | TGTGCCAGCAGCCTCGGGGGGAGCAGGGCTGGAAACACCATATATTTT
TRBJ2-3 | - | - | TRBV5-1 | CASSRDADTQYF | TGCGCCAGCAGCAGGGATGCAGATACGCAGTATTTT
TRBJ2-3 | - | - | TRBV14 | CASSQGGNPTYTQYF | TGTGCCAGCAGCCAAGGCGGAAACCCCACATATACGCAGTATTTT
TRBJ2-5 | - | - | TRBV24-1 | CATSHGGEVGETQYF | TGTGCCACCAGCCACGGAGGGGAGGTTGGGGAGACCCAGTACTTC
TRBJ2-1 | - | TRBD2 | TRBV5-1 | CASSPTSDEQFF | TGCGCCAGCAGCCCGACTAGCGATGAGCAGTTCTTC
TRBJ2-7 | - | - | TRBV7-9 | CAGAVSGDQHEQYF | TGTGCCGGAGCAGTGTCAGGGGATCAGCACGAGCAGTACTTC
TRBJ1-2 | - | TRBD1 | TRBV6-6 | CASSRGVAGQGGFFIYGYTF | TGTGCCAGCAGCCGGGGGGTCGCCGGACAGGGAGGTTTTTTTATCTATGGCTACACCTTC
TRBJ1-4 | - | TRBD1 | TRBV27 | CASSTGTANEKLFF | TGTGCCAGCAGTACCGGGACAGCCAATGAAAAACTGTTTTTT
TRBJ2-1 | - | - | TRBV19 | CASSMGNTPPNEQFF | TGTGCCAGTAGTATGGGGAATACCCCCCCAAATGAGCAGTTCTTC
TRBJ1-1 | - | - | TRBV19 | CASKRGESGTEAFF | TGTGCCAGTAAGAGAGGGGAATCGGGCACTGAAGCTTTCTTT
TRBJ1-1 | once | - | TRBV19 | CASTTGDILTEAFF | TGTGCCAGTACCACGGGGGACATTCTTACTGAAGCTTTCTTT
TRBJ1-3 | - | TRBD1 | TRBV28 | CASSLGTGSGNTIYF | TGTGCCAGCAGCCTCGGGACAGGCTCTGGAAACACCATATATTTT
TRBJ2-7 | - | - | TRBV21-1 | CASSNKVEGESSYEQYF | TGTGCCAGCAGCAATAAGGTCGAGGGGGAGAGTTCCTACGAGCAGTACTTC